The 30 T cell receptor beta chains in this list originate from one sample, sequenced in a study of blood T cell repertoires in COVID-19. Profiling relied on immunoSEQ multiplex PCR, and the TCRdb table lists in-frame clones only, not all of them. The sample records approximately 220,000 clones, over 70% being singletons. Material: peripheral blood. The source is a woman older than 75 with acute or convalescent COVID-19.

The J gene is TRBJ2-1, the V gene TRBV18, with 14 nucleotides matching TRBD2. Germline-derived CDR1 and CDR2 are KGHSH and LQKENI. The J segment lost 6 bases and the V segment lost 5 bases, leaving 3 bases of the junction unmatched. The CDR3 runs 15 residues. For the CDR3, the DNA is TGTGCCAGCTCAGATGGGACTAGCGGGAGCAATGAGCAGTTCTTC. Translation: CASSDGTSGSNEQFF.

The chain has TRBV24-1 and TRBJ2-5; TRBD1 matches at 9 bases. CDR1 and CDR2 from the germline V gene are KGHDR and SFDVKD. CDR3 length: 14 amino acids. The J segment lost 4 bases and the V segment lost 9 bases, leaving 8 bases of the junction unmatched. DNA of the CDR3: TGTGCCACCCGGGCCTCGGGACAGGGAGAGACCCAGTACTTC. This gives the protein CATRASGQGETQYF.

The CDR3 is CASSHRRGNYGYTF. For the CDR3, the DNA is TGTGCCAGCAGCCATCGAAGGGGGAACTATGGCTACACCTTC. The V gene is TRBV3-1 (or the pseudogene TRBV3-2), the J gene TRBJ1-2; weak D call: TRBD1 (6 bases). CDR3 length: 14 amino acids. The germline CDR1 and CDR2 sequences are LGHDT and YNNKEL (reference sequence). V lost 3 bases to trimming and J lost 2 bases, with 10 bases between them.

The chain carries TRBV7-2 and TRBJ2-3, with a tentative D call TRBD2 (5 bases). Between the trimmed V and J ends, which lost 1 base and 0 bases, there was a span of 8 bases. This CDR3 has 15 amino acids. Germline V gene lookup returns CDR1 SGHTA and CDR2 FQGNSA. CDR3 in amino acids: CASSLVGLSTDTQYF. The CDR3 DNA is TGTGCCAGCAGCTTAGTCGGACTGAGCACAGATACGCAGTATTTT. Using reference TRBV7-2 and TRBJ2-3 for the parts outside the CDR3, the full variable domain is GAGVSQSPSNKVTEKGKDVELRCDPISGHTALYWYRQSLGQGLEFLIYFQGNSAPDKSGLPSDRFSAERTGGSVSTLTIQRTQQEDSAVYLCASSLVGLSTDTQYFGPGTRLTVL.

The chain joins TRBV19 to TRBJ2-7; 9 nucleotides line up with TRBD1. The ends lost 5 bases at V and 3 bases at J; junction bases unmatched: 11. The germline V gene has CDR1 LNHDA and CDR2 SQIVND (reference sequence). There are 16 residues in the CDR3. Here the CDR3 DNA reads TGTGCCAGTAGTCCTCGTGGGACAGGGCAAAACTACGAGCAGTACTTC. Residues: CASSPRGTGQNYEQYF. The full variable domain, completed using reference TRBV19 and TRBJ2-7, is DGGITQSPKYLFRKEGQNVTLSCEQNLNHDAMYWYRQDPGQGLRLIYYSQIVNDFQKGDIAEGYSVSREKKESFPLTVTSAQKNPTAFYLCASSPRGTGQNYEQYFGPGTRLTVT.

This rearrangement joins TRBV5-1 to TRBJ2-7; 7 nucleotides agree with TRBD2. The germline V gene has CDR1 SGHRS and CDR2 YFSETQ. The CDR3 loop spans 11 amino acids. CDR3 sequence (DNA): TGCGCGGCAATGGGGGGGTTCGAGCAGTACTTC. Translated: CAAMGGFEQYF.

This sequence joins TRBV11-2 and TRBJ1-2, with 8 bases identical to TRBD1. Germline CDR1 and CDR2: SGHAT and FQNNGV. Trimming cost V 5 bases and J 4 bases; bases outside gene matches: 6. The CDR3 spans 14 residues. The CDR3 DNA reads TGTGCCAGCAGCACAGGGGGGGCGCGCTATGGCTACACCTTC. It specifies CASSTGGARYGYTF. The full variable domain, in which reference TRBV11-2 and TRBJ1-2 provide the parts outside the CDR3, is EAGVAQSPRYKIIEKRQSVAFWCNPISGHATLYWYQQILGQGPKLLIQFQNNGVVDDSQLPKDRFSAERLKGVDSTLKIQPAKLEDSAVYLCASSTGGARYGYTFGSGTRLTVV.

The J gene is TRBJ2-2, the V gene TRBV24-1, with a tentative D call TRBD2 (5 bases). Germline V gene lookup returns CDR1 KGHDR and CDR2 SFDVKD. V lost 7 bases, J lost 4 bases, and 12 bases lay in between. This CDR3 has 14 amino acids. DNA for the CDR3: TGTGCCACCAGAGCTCCTGAGGGCACCGGGGAGCTGTTTTTT. Protein: CATRAPEGTGELFF.

In DNA form, the CDR3 reads TGTGCCAGCAGCTTAGTGGGGAAAGAGGGTACGCAGTATTTT. Amino acids: CASSLVGKEGTQYF. The rearrangement uses TRBV11-3 and TRBJ2-3, with D maybe TRBD2 (5 bases). With 1 base removed from V and 8 bases from J, the gap between germline ends came to 13 bases. Germline V gene data show CDR1 as SGHNT and CDR2 as YENEEA. The CDR3 contains 14 residues.

The rearrangement links TRBV3-1 (or the pseudogene TRBV3-2) to TRBJ1-1, with a tentative D call TRBD1 (5 bases). Germline V gene sequence: CDR1 LGHDT, CDR2 YNNKEL (reference sequence). The germline V and J ends were trimmed by 0 bases and 3 bases, with 14 bases remaining between them. The CDR3 loop spans 16 amino acids. CDR3 bases: TGTGCCAGCAGCCAAGATTGGCAGGGCTCCTACACTGAAGCTTTCTTT. Translation: CASSQDWQGSYTEAFF.

In the case of this clone: At one boundary the junction diverges from the germline segment, which might be a read error. The chain is built from TRBV14 and TRBJ1-2, with 7 positions matching TRBD1. Germline assignment: CDR1 SGHDN and CDR2 FVKESK. The CDR3 length is 14 residues. CDR3 residues: CASSQELRQGSPFF. The CDR3 coding sequence is TGTGCCAGCAGCCAAGAACTGAGACAGGGTTCTCCATTCTTC.

This sequence joins TRBV14 and TRBJ2-1, with D possibly being TRBD2 (5 bases). CDR1 is SGHDN and CDR2 is FVKESK in the germline V gene. The CDR3 extends over 14 amino acids. V was pared by 0 bases and J by 5 bases, with 8 bases between. CDR3 loop: CASSQEWTDNEQFF. CDR3 nucleotide sequence: TGTGCCAGCAGCCAAGAATGGACTGACAATGAGCAGTTCTTC.

This chain joins TRBV30 and TRBJ2-7; weak D call: TRBD2 (6 bases). CDR1 and CDR2 from the germline V gene are GTSNPN and SVGIG (reference sequence). This CDR3 region has 14 residues. V shed 4 bases and J shed 6 bases, with 19 bases lying between them. The CDR3 DNA reads as TGTGCCTGGAAGCCCGAGACTAGGAGAGCCGAGCAGTACTTC. Residues: CAWKPETRRAEQYF.

This chain joins TRBV12-3 or TRBV12-4 and TRBJ1-5, with 9 bases identical to TRBD1. The CDR3 consists of 13 residues. V gave up 7 bases and J gave up 5 bases; unmatched junction bases: 3. In nucleotides, the CDR3 is TGTGCCAGCACCAGGACAGGGGATCAGCCCCAGCATTTT. This encodes CASTRTGDQPQHF.

The chain links TRBV16 to TRBJ2-7, with D possibly being TRBD1 (7 bases). Trimming left V 2 bases short and J 1 base short, with 12 bases between. Germline V gene data show CDR1 as KGHSY and CDR2 as FQNENV. This CDR3 contains 15 residues. This CDR3 reads CASSQTRGVSYEQYF. CDR3 nucleotides: TGTGCCAGCAGCCAAACCAGGGGGGTATCCTACGAGCAGTACTTC.

The chain couples TRBV4-1 to TRBJ1-6; 9 bases map to TRBD1. The CDR3 is 15 residues long. The J segment lost 6 bases and the V segment lost 1 base, leaving 1 base of the junction unmatched. Germline lookup yields CDR1 MGHRA and CDR2 YSYEKL. The CDR3 region is CASSQGGQGNSPLHF. The CDR3 DNA sequence: TGCGCCAGCAGCCAAGGGGGACAGGGTAATTCACCCCTCCACTTT.

The chain recombines TRBV5-1 with TRBJ2-7; 7 nucleotides line up with TRBD2. The V gene's germline CDR1 is SGHRS and CDR2 YFSETQ. This CDR3 has 15 residues. V trimming: 0 bases; J trimming: 6 bases; junction bases outside the gene matches: 9. The CDR3, as DNA: TGCGCCAGCAGCTTGGTTGGCAGCGGGGAAGGCGAGCAGTACTTC. Its protein is CASSLVGSGEGEQYF.

This chain joins TRBV29-1 and TRBJ1-1; unclear D gene. CDR1 is SQVTM and CDR2 is ANQGSEA in the germline V gene. Trimming removed 8 bases at V and 4 bases at J, with 17 bases between. This CDR3 has 13 amino acids. CDR3 residues: CSTWLGRGTEAFF. DNA for the CDR3: TGCAGCACCTGGCTAGGCCGGGGCACTGAAGCTTTCTTT.

V and J are TRBV5-4 and TRBJ2-7; D not certain. CDR1 SGHNT and CDR2 YYREEE come from the germline V gene (reference sequence). CDR3 length: 16 amino acids. Trimming took 0 bases from V and 3 from J, leaving 16 bases between them. The CDR3 region is CASSLDSEASLYEQYF. The CDR3 DNA reads as TGTGCCAGCAGCTTGGACTCAGAGGCATCCCTCTACGAGCAGTACTTC.

This clone was seen a single time. The V and J genes are TRBV27 and TRBJ2-7; D gene uncertain. Germline CDR1 MNHEY, CDR2 SMNVEV (reference sequence). Trimming stripped 6 bases from V and 0 bases from J, with 9 bases between. The CDR3 totals 13 residues. CDR3 region: CASRKSGSYEQYF. CDR3 nucleotide sequence: TGTGCCAGCAGAAAATCGGGCTCCTACGAGCAGTACTTC.

This chain joins TRBV5-1 and TRBJ1-1; unclear D gene. This CDR3 contains 17 residues. The germline V gene has CDR1 SGHRS and CDR2 YFSETQ. V lost 1 base to trimming and J lost 5 bases, with 21 bases between them. The CDR3 protein is CASSLPRERAARTEAFF. The CDR3 coding sequence is TGCGCCAGCAGCTTGCCTCGGGAGAGGGCAGCTCGGACTGAAGCTTTCTTT.

The rearrangement links TRBV15 to TRBJ2-3, with 9 bases lining up with TRBD2. The CDR3 has 16 amino acids. The V gene end was trimmed by 0 bases and the J gene end by 5 bases; junction bases not matched to a gene: 6. Germline CDR1 is LNHNV and CDR2 is YYDKDF (reference sequence). DNA for the CDR3: TGTGCCACCAGCAGAGATCTAGCGGGAAGAATAGATACGCAGTATTTT. Amino acid sequence: CATSRDLAGRIDTQYF.

The chain is built from TRBV11-2 and TRBJ2-5, with 12 positions matching TRBD2. The germline V gene has CDR1 SGHAT and CDR2 FQNNGV. The CDR3 runs to 18 residues. The trim removed 2 bases at V and 1 base at J, leaving 8 bases unmatched. Here the CDR3 reads CASSLLNRLAGVQETQYF. The CDR3 nucleotides are TGTGCCAGCAGCTTACTAAATCGACTAGCGGGGGTCCAAGAGACCCAGTACTTC.

V is TRBV19 and J is TRBJ2-7, with 7 bases aligning to TRBD1. The V and J ends lost 6 bases and 3 bases, in that order; junction bases with no gene match: 8. This CDR3 has 14 residues. Germline V gene data show CDR1 as LNHDA and CDR2 as SQIVND (reference sequence). CDR3 nucleotides: TGTGCCAGTAGACCGACAGGGTCCCACTACGAGCAGTACTTC. Amino acid sequence: CASRPTGSHYEQYF.

V usage is TRBV6-6 and J usage is TRBJ2-7; TRBD1 matches 7 bases. Germline V gene lookup returns CDR1 MNHNY and CDR2 SVGAGI (reference sequence). V lost 6 bases and J lost 2; bases outside the gene matches: 7. This CDR3 spans 14 amino acids. CDR3 sequence reads: CASSPGGVTYEQYF. The DNA of the CDR3 is TGTGCCAGCAGCCCAGGGGGAGTCACCTACGAGCAGTACTTC.

The CDR3 spells CASRTTGVNEKLFF. The CDR3 DNA sequence: TGTGCCAGCAGAACTACAGGGGTCAATGAAAAACTGTTTTTT. The genes are TRBV7-9 and TRBJ1-4; TRBD1 matches 7 bases. The V and J ends lost 6 bases and 5 bases, in that order; junction bases with no gene match: 6. The germline V gene encodes CDR1 SEHNR and CDR2 FQNEAQ (reference sequence). This CDR3 contains 14 residues.

J is TRBJ1-5 and V is TRBV29-1, with D uncertain. The CDR3 runs 12 residues. V was shortened by 6 bases and J by 5 bases, with 11 bases between the two germline ends. Per germline, CDR1 SQVTM and CDR2 ANQGSEA. CDR3 residues: CSVGGGDQPQHF. The CDR3 nucleotides read TGCAGCGTGGGAGGTGGGGATCAGCCCCAGCATTTT.

The count of this clone is one. The chain employs TRBV14 and TRBJ1-1; D uncertain. Germline CDR1 SGHDN, CDR2 FVKESK. This CDR3 contains 14 residues. V was shortened by 4 bases and J by 1 base, with 10 bases between the two germline ends. CDR3 DNA sequence: TGTGCCAGCAGCCCCAGACTCGCGAACACTGAAGCTTTCTTT. It is translated as CASSPRLANTEAFF.

This clone was seen more than once but under ten times. The V gene is TRBV7-3, the J gene TRBJ2-2; TRBD2 might be the D (6 bases). Per the germline V gene, CDR1 is SGHTA and CDR2 is FQGTGA. This CDR3 has 14 amino acids. V gave up 6 bases and J gave up 5 bases, with 13 bases separating them. The CDR3 protein is CASSLNGRTGELFF. As DNA, the CDR3 is TGTGCCAGCAGTCTCAACGGGAGAACCGGGGAGCTGTTTTTT. The complete variable domain, with remaining parts taken from reference TRBV7-3 and TRBJ2-2, reads GAGVSQTPSNKVTEKGKYVELRCDPISGHTALYWYRQSLGQGPEFLIYFQGTGAADDSGLPNDRFFAVRPEGSVSTLKIQRTERGDSAVYLCASSLNGRTGELFFGEGSRLTVL.

This clone was seen at least ten times. V and J are TRBV7-9 and TRBJ2-4; tentatively, D is TRBD1 (5 bases). Germline values: CDR1 SEHNR, CDR2 FQNEAQ (reference sequence). The V end was cut by 3 bases, the J end by 3 bases, with 9 bases between. This CDR3 is 14 amino acids long. The DNA for the CDR3 is TGTGCCAGCAGCTTTTCCCAGGGCAAAAACATTCAGTACTTC. Its protein is CASSFSQGKNIQYF.